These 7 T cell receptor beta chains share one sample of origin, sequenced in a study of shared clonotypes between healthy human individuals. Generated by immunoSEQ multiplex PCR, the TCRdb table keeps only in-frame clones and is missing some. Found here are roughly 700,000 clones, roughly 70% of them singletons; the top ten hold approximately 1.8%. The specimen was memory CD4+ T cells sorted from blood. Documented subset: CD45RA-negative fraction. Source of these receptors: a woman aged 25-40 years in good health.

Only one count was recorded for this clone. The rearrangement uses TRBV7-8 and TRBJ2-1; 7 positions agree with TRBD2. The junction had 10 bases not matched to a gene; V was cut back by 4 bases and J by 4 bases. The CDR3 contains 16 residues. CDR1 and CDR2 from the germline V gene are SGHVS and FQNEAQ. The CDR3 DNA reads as TGTGCCAGCAGCTCCCTAACGGGGGAGGGGTACAATGAGCAGTTCTTC. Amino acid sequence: CASSSLTGEGYNEQFF.

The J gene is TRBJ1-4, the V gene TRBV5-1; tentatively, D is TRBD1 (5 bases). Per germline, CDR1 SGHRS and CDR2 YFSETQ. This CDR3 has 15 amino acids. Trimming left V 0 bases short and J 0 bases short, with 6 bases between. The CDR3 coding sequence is TGCGCCAGCAGCTTGGGGGGACCAACTAATGAAAAACTGTTTTTT. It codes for CASSLGGPTNEKLFF.

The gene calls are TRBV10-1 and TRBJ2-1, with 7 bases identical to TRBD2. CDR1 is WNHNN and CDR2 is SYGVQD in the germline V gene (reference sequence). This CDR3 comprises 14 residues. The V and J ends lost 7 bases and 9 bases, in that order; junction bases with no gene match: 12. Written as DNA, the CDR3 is TGCGCCAGCACAGGAGGGAGGGCCGGGGGTGAGCAGTTCTTC. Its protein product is CASTGGRAGGEQFF.

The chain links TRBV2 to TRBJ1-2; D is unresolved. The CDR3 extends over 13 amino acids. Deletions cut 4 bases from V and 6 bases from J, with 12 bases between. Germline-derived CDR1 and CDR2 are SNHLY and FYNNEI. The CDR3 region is CASSVLSGDGYTF. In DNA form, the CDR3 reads TGTGCCAGCAGTGTCCTTTCCGGGGATGGCTACACCTTC.

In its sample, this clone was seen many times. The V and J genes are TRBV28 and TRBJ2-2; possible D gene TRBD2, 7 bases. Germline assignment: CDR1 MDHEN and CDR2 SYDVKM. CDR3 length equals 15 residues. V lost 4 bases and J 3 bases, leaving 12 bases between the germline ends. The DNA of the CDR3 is TGTGCCAGCAGTTCGGGGGGCAGGTACACCGGGGAGCTGTTTTTT. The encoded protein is CASSSGGRYTGELFF.

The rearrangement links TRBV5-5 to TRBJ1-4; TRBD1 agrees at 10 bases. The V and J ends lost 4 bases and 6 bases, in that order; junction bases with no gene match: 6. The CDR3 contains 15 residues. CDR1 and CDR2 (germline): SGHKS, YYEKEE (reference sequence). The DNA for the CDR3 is TGTGCCAGCAGCACGGGGACAGGGGTGGATGAAAAACTGTTTTTT. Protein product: CASSTGTGVDEKLFF.

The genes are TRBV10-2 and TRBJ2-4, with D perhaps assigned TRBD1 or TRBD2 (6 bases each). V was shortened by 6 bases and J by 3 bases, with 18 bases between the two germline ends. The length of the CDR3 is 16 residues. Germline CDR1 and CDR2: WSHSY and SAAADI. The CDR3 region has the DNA TGCGCCAGCAGCCTAGGGGGGACTTACAACAAAAACATTCAGTACTTC. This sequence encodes CASSLGGTYNKNIQYF.